This entry lists 20 T cell receptor beta chains sequenced from one sample in a study of blood T cell repertoires in COVID-19 (dated by TCRdb to about 2020). The library was generated by the immunoSEQ multiplex PCR assay. As stored in TCRdb, this immuneACCESS dataset retains in-frame rearrangements with V and J assigned. A fraction of the clones does not appear; measured against another copy, unresolved V genes explain less than half of the discrepancy, and the remainder lacks a known reason. The sample table lists hundreds of thousands of clones, approximately 89% of them with a count of one. The top ten hold approximately 2.5% of the sample. Sequencing input: peripheral blood. The origin of the receptors is a woman aged 55-75 years with COVID-19, enrolled during active disease.

This sequence joins TRBV11-3 and TRBJ2-1; 7 positions agree with TRBD2. Germline CDR1 SGHNT, CDR2 YENEEA. The junction had 0 bases not matched to a gene; V was cut back by 3 bases and J by 1 base. This CDR3 has 14 residues. DNA for the CDR3: TGTGCCAGCAGCTTGGGGGGGTCCTACAATGAGCAGTTCTTC. This codes for CASSLGGSYNEQFF.

The rearrangement joins TRBV2 to TRBJ1-4, with 8 bases lining up with TRBD1. Germline V lookup: CDR1 SNHLY, CDR2 FYNNEI. Unmatched junction bases numbered 5, after V lost 3 bases and J lost 8 bases. This CDR3 has 14 amino acids. CDR3: CASSDRTGPEKLFF. CDR3 coding DNA: TGTGCCAGCAGTGATAGGACAGGGCCCGAAAAACTGTTTTTT.

This chain uses TRBV3-1 (or the pseudogene TRBV3-2) with TRBJ2-5, with D possibly being TRBD2 (6 bases). Germline CDR1 LGHDT, CDR2 YNNKEL (reference sequence). CDR3 length: 15 amino acids. V was shortened by 1 base and J by 2 bases, with 11 bases between the two germline ends. The CDR3: CASSQVVGGQETQYF. Written as DNA, the CDR3 is TGTGCCAGCAGCCAAGTCGTCGGGGGACAAGAGACCCAGTACTTC.

The chain uses TRBV19 and TRBJ1-1; D gene ambiguous. Germline V CDR1 and CDR2: LNHDA, SQIVND (reference sequence). V was trimmed by 11 bases and J by 1 base, leaving 8 bases between them. The CDR3 length is 11 residues. The CDR3 nucleotides read TGTGCCTTGCGGGAGAACACTGAAGCTTTCTTT. It specifies CALRENTEAFF.

V is TRBV5-1 and J is TRBJ2-5; D is undetermined. CDR3 length equals 16 residues. The V end was cut by 0 bases, the J end by 1 base, with 13 bases between. The V gene's germline CDR1 is SGHRS and CDR2 YFSETQ. The chain's CDR3 is CASSLGYSRIQETQYF. CDR3 DNA sequence: TGCGCCAGCAGCTTGGGATACAGTAGGATCCAAGAGACCCAGTACTTC. The full variable domain, with the rest looked up from reference TRBV5-1 and TRBJ2-5, is KAGVTQTPRYLIKTRGQQVTLSCSPISGHRSVSWYQQTPGQGLQFLFEYFSETQRNKGNFPGRFSGRQFSNSRSEMNVSTLELGDSALYLCASSLGYSRIQETQYFGPGTRLLVL.

J is TRBJ2-4 and V is TRBV18; 7 bases line up with TRBD1. The V gene end was trimmed by 4 bases and the J gene end by 1 base; junction bases not matched to a gene: 4. CDR1 and CDR2 from the germline V gene are KGHSH and LQKENI. This CDR3 contains 15 residues. Written as DNA, the CDR3 is TGTGCCAGCTCACTAATGGGACAGGCCAAAAACATTCAGTACTTC. It translates to CASSLMGQAKNIQYF.

This clone was observed a single time. V usage is TRBV7-9 and J usage is TRBJ2-7, with 11 nucleotides matching TRBD2. The CDR3 is 15 amino acids. The germline V gene has CDR1 SEHNR and CDR2 FQNEAQ (reference sequence). V lost 4 bases, J lost 3 bases, and 5 bases stayed unmatched. CDR3 sequence: CASSYGLAGYYEQYF. For the CDR3, the DNA is TGTGCCAGCAGCTATGGACTAGCGGGTTACTACGAGCAGTACTTC.

The chain links TRBV5-8 to TRBJ1-2; unclear D gene. In germline, CDR1 is SGHTS, CDR2 YDEGEE. This CDR3 region has 13 residues. V was shortened by 1 base and J by 3 bases, with 7 bases between the two germline ends. The CDR3 protein is CASSLMADYGYTF. CDR3 nucleotides: TGTGCCAGCAGCTTGATGGCGGACTATGGCTACACCTTC. Variable domain in full (rest from reference TRBV5-8 and TRBJ1-2): EAGVTQSPTHLIKTRGQQATLRCSPISGHTSVYWYQQALGLGLQFLLWYDEGEERNRGNFPPRFSGRQFPNYSSELNVNALELEDSALYLCASSLMADYGYTFGSGTRLTVV.

The V gene is TRBV19, the J gene TRBJ1-5, with 10 bases identical to TRBD1. J gave up 5 bases and V 9 bases, and 7 bases lay outside the gene matches. The germline gives CDR1 LNHDA, CDR2 SQIVND (reference sequence). The CDR3 extends over 14 amino acids. This CDR3 reads CASDRGQVYQPQHF. CDR3 sequence (DNA): TGTGCCAGCGACAGGGGGCAGGTCTATCAGCCCCAGCATTTT.

The chain employs TRBV19 and TRBJ2-7; D call uncertain. From germline, CDR1 is LNHDA and CDR2 SQIVND (reference sequence). V dropped 0 bases and J dropped 1 base, with 10 bases sitting between them. The CDR3 is made up of 15 amino acids. The CDR3 DNA reads as TGTGCCAGTAGTATAGATTGCCAGGTATCCTACGAGCAGTACTTC. Translated, it gives CASSIDCQVSYEQYF.

There are a few counts of this clone. This sequence joins TRBV28 and TRBJ2-2, with TRBD2 as a possible D gene (6 bases). The V end was cut by 5 bases, the J end by 3 bases, with 10 bases between. Germline lookup yields CDR1 MDHEN and CDR2 SYDVKM. This CDR3 comprises 14 residues. CDR3 in amino acids: CASSGGLDTGELFF. Here the CDR3 DNA reads TGTGCCAGCAGTGGAGGGCTGGACACCGGGGAGCTGTTTTTT.

This clone was counted a few times. The DNA of the CDR3 is TGTGCCAGCAGCTTAAGTCAGGGAGGAGCTGAAAAACTGTTTTTT. Translation: CASSLSQGGAEKLFF. The rearrangement joins TRBV7-2 to TRBJ1-4; maybe TRBD1 (5 bases). Germline V CDR1 and CDR2: SGHTA, FQGNSA. The CDR3 spans 15 residues. V lost 2 bases and J lost 7, with 14 bases in between. The full variable domain, in which reference TRBV7-2 and TRBJ1-4 provide the parts outside the CDR3, is GAGVSQSPSNKVTEKGKDVELRCDPISGHTALYWYRQSLGQGLEFLIYFQGNSAPDKSGLPSDRFSAERTGGSVSTLTIQRTQQEDSAVYLCASSLSQGGAEKLFFGSGTQLSVL.

J is TRBJ1-3 and V is TRBV5-1; D unresolved. Trimming removed 1 base from V and 1 base from J, with 12 bases in between. Germline V gene lookup returns CDR1 SGHRS and CDR2 YFSETQ. The CDR3 length is 16 residues. CDR3 protein: CASSLNQWFSGNTIYF. The CDR3 DNA reads TGCGCCAGCAGCTTGAACCAGTGGTTTTCTGGAAACACCATATATTTT.

The V call is TRBV4-1, the J call TRBJ2-1; 12 nucleotides match TRBD1. Germline CDR1 reads MGHRA; CDR2 reads YSYEKL. The CDR3 is 17 residues long. The J segment lost 8 bases and the V segment lost 5 bases, leaving 13 bases of the junction unmatched. The CDR3 region has the DNA TGCGCCAGCAGCTTTTACCGAGGGACAGGGGGCGCCTATGAGCAGTTCTTC. Translating it yields CASSFYRGTGGAYEQFF.

The chain couples TRBV29-1 to TRBJ1-3, with a weak D call TRBD1 (5 bases). This CDR3 is 10 amino acids long. With 7 bases removed from V and 7 bases from J, the gap between germline ends came to 8 bases. The germline V gene encodes CDR1 SQVTM and CDR2 ANQGSEA. The CDR3 region has the DNA TGCAGCGCCTGGGGCAACACCATATATTTT. It yields the protein CSAWGNTIYF.

The chain combines TRBV11-2 with TRBJ2-5; perhaps TRBD2 as D (5 bases). V lost 2 bases, J lost 5 bases, and 12 bases lay in between. Germline CDR1 SGHAT, CDR2 FQNNGV. This CDR3 is built from 14 residues. DNA for the CDR3: TGTGCCAGCAGCTTAACGGGCGGCGGGGAGACCCAGTACTTC. It encodes CASSLTGGGETQYF.

This clone is a singleton in its sample. This chain joins TRBV5-1 and TRBJ2-3; 10 positions agree with TRBD2. V trimming: 3 bases; J trimming: 5 bases; junction bases outside the gene matches: 6. There are 15 residues in the CDR3. Germline values: CDR1 SGHRS, CDR2 YFSETQ. In DNA form, the CDR3 reads TGCGCCAGCAGCTCAGCGGGGGGGCCAGAAGATACGCAGTATTTT. Translating it yields CASSSAGGPEDTQYF.

The chain employs TRBV3-1 (or the pseudogene TRBV3-2) and TRBJ2-2; 8 positions match TRBD2. After removal of 4 bases from V and 3 bases from J, the junction contained 4 bases not matched to a gene. This CDR3 comprises 15 residues. Germline V gene data show CDR1 as LGHDT and CDR2 as YNNKEL (reference sequence). Here the CDR3 reads CASSPRRGDTGELFF. In nucleotides, the CDR3 is TGTGCCAGCAGCCCGAGGCGGGGGGACACCGGGGAGCTGTTTTTT.

V gene TRBV5-6 combines with J gene TRBJ2-5; 9 bases are a match to TRBD1. Losses at the gene ends were 2 bases for V and 4 bases for J; bases not matched to a gene: 3. The germline V gene has CDR1 SGHDT and CDR2 YYEEEE. The CDR3 runs 14 residues. The CDR3 bases are TGTGCCAGCAGCTTAGGGACAGGGATAGAGACCCAGTACTTC. Protein sequence: CASSLGTGIETQYF.

This clone appeared once. The chain has TRBV5-4 and TRBJ2-1; D is possibly TRBD1 (5 bases). The germline gives CDR1 SGHNT, CDR2 YYREEE (reference sequence). The CDR3 consists of 14 residues. The V end lost 4 bases, the J end lost 7 bases, and 15 bases lay between the germline ends. In DNA, the CDR3 is TGTGCCAGCAGCACCTACACCACAGGTAATGAGCAGTTCTTC. Residues: CASSTYTTGNEQFF.